This paragraph reports one T cell receptor (beta chain). What it binds is unknown. CDR1 is SNHLY, CDR2 FYNNEI, per germline. V lost 3 bases to trimming and J lost 3 bases, with 15 bases between them. This CDR3 region has 16 residues. The sample originates from a study of T cell repertoires in cytomegalovirus infection. TCRdb processed the reads anew with MiXCR; each CDR3 protein has one entry. The profile covers approximately 270,000 distinct CDR3 sequences, with under 25% appearing a single time and roughly 19% taken by the ten largest. The V call is TRBV2, the J call TRBJ1-5, with no clear D. The source material was cultured PBMCs, sampled from culture after CMV antigen stimulation. This clonotype was obtained from a human donor in good health (CMV status not recorded). Some clones in this sample may be carry-over from other donors' samples. Here the CDR3 DNA reads TGTGCCAGCAGTGAGTGGCCCTCCGACCTCAATCAGCCCCAGCATTTT. Amino acid sequence: CASSEWPSDLNQPQHF. Filled out from reference TRBV2 and TRBJ1-5, the complete variable domain reads EPEVTQTPSHQVTQMGQEVILRCVPISNHLYFYWYRQILGQKVEFLVSFYNNEISEKSEIFDDQFSVERPDGSNFTLKIRSTKLEDSAMYFCASSEWPSDLNQPQHFGDGTRLSIL.